This T cell receptor (beta chain) was sequenced during a study of early T cells in non-severe SARS-CoV-2 infection. Study-wide background: The study sequenced bulk RNA from unsorted whole blood, with chains unpaired.

V was shortened by 5 bases and J by 7 bases, with 14 bases between the two germline ends. The CDR3 has 13 residues. Researchers attached unique molecular identifiers to individual cDNA molecules. MiXCR, run by TCRdb on the 5' RACE reads, gives a single entry per CDR3 protein. Among roughly 72,000 distinct CDR3 sequences, over 10% were seen once, and the ten largest hold 0.95% to 1.3%. This clonotype was seen many times. The chain uses TRBV12-3 or TRBV12-4 and TRBJ1-1, with D unresolved. The sequencing sample was made of whole blood. The TCR sequence derives from an adult who was a healthcare worker with PCR-confirmed SARS-CoV-2 infection or an uninfected control (not recorded which). CDR3 residues: CASSPRGHLEAFF. The CDR3, as DNA: TGTGCCAGCAGTCCCCGAGGCCACCTTGAAGCTTTCTTT.